This T cell receptor (beta chain) is drawn from a study of blood T cell repertoires in COVID-19 (dated by TCRdb to the early 2020s). For the study in its entirety: The collaborator samples originated in the United States, Italy and Spain and spanned the acute and convalescent phases of COVID-19. The prospective study material was composed of cDNA or gDNA derived from T cells, B-cell-depleted T cells, or PBMCs. Subjects who had been exposed to COVID-19, were actively infected with it, or had recovered from it provided the deeply sampled blood TCRbeta repertoires that made up the dataset. The repertoires were released in a freely available public database intended as a resource for research on the immune response to SARS-CoV-2. The samples were drawn from two sources: the first 160 participants of the ongoing ImmuneRACE study, and 1,254 subjects contributed by 6 global collaborators. A de-identified subject ID, COVID-19 status, age in years and sex were almost always included in the sample metadata. Where available, HLA class I and class II types were obtained from metadata supplied by the sample provider rather than from assay-based typing. The paper's findings and limits, for the study overall: The quantity of clinical and demographic metadata differed by source and by participant and was supplied without curation.

TCRbeta CDR3 regions were amplified from genomic DNA using the immunoSEQ Assay, a bias-controlled multiplex PCR. The study's processing was this. Within the assay, amplification of reference gene primers was used to estimate how many nucleated cells each sample contained. Sequence reads were collapsed and filtered to measure the absolute abundance of every unique TCRbeta CDR3 rearrangement. For each sample, productive Simpson clonality was calculated as the square root of Simpson's diversity index across productive rearrangements. This is the immuneACCESS table as TCRdb keeps it, with only in-frame sequences that have V and J called. A part of the clones is gone; compared with another copy, unresolved V genes explain less than half, and the rest is unexplained. V and J calls and clone size are those listed in that table; D and trimming were worked out from the DNA. This sample gives roughly 120,000 clones in total; over 75% of them show up just once. The top ten hold roughly 2.5% of the sample.

V was cut back by 7 bases and J by 3 bases, leaving a gap of 10 bases between them. Including cysteine and phenylalanine, the CDR3 has 11 amino acids. Only the CDR3 DNA stays, 33 bases, in frame from base 1. CDR1 and CDR2 are drawn from the germline V gene (reference sequence): GTSNPN, SVGIG. A word on this clone: There is no known antigen for this receptor. No much larger clone is present one base from it, and per-base qualities are unavailable.

Whole blood was collected in K2EDTA tubes by collaborating institutions according to the institutions' own protocols. For TCRbeta analysis, collaborators shipped samples as frozen whole blood, isolated PBMCs, or DNA extracted from either of those sample types. Recombination joined TRBV30 with TRBJ2-7, with the identity of the D gene unclear. This TCR came from a man aged 45-65 years with acute or convalescent COVID-19. Input material: peripheral blood. The DNA is as follows: TGTGCCTTCACGTTTAGCTACGAGCAGTACTTC. Translated, this gives CAFTFSYEQYF.